These 5 T cell receptor beta chains were sequenced from one sample in a study of cytomegalovirus exposure and HLA in healthy donors. PCR primers comprised 60 Vbeta and 13 Jbeta primers. The method was immunoSEQ multiplex PCR; TCRdb's version includes in-frame clones alone and lacks a portion of them. The sample records about 150,000 clones, approximately 79% being singletons. Sequences were obtained from PBMCs. The receptors stem from a man aged 50 to 59 in good health and CMV-seropositive.

The J gene is TRBJ2-3, the V gene TRBV9; D possibly corresponds to TRBD2 (6 bases). The CDR3 is 17 residues long. The ends were cut back, 5 bases at V and 0 bases at J, with 19 bases in the middle. Germline assignment: CDR1 SGDLS and CDR2 YYNGEE. The chain's CDR3 is CASSETGNSGSTDTQYF. In DNA form, the CDR3 reads TGTGCCAGCAGTGAGACTGGAAATAGCGGTAGCACAGATACGCAGTATTTT.

This chain uses TRBV10-3 with TRBJ1-2, with 9 bases identical to TRBD1. This CDR3 is 14 amino acids long. The germline CDR1 and CDR2 sequences are ENHRY and SYGVKD. V lost 6 bases and J lost 7; bases outside the gene matches: 9. CDR3 amino acids: CAIREGQGIGGYTF. The CDR3 DNA follows: TGTGCCATCAGGGAAGGACAGGGGATCGGTGGCTACACCTTC.

The V gene is TRBV2, the J gene TRBJ2-7; 11 nucleotides match TRBD1. From germline, CDR1 is SNHLY and CDR2 FYNNEI. The CDR3 is 15 amino acids. V gave up 3 bases and J gave up 4 bases; unmatched junction bases: 5. CDR3 bases: TGTGCCAGCAGTGATCTCGGACAGGGGGCGTACGAGCAGTACTTC. This gives the protein CASSDLGQGAYEQYF.

The rearrangement joins TRBV19 to TRBJ1-2; TRBD1 aligns across 8 bases. The CDR3 length is 14 residues. CDR1 and CDR2 from the germline V gene are LNHDA and SQIVND (reference sequence). V gave up 9 bases and J gave up 4 bases; unmatched junction bases: 10. For the CDR3, the DNA is TGTGCCAGCAAGCCAGGGGGCGCCGCCTATGGCTACACCTTC. Residues: CASKPGGAAYGYTF.

The gene calls are TRBV5-1 and TRBJ2-1, with 8 positions matching TRBD2. The trim removed 2 bases at V and 5 bases at J, leaving 15 bases unmatched. The CDR3 spans 18 residues. Germline-derived CDR1 and CDR2 are SGHRS and YFSETQ. The CDR3 sequence is CASSFGSGSLLADNEQFF. CDR3 DNA sequence: TGCGCCAGCAGCTTTGGGAGCGGGAGTCTACTAGCTGACAATGAGCAGTTCTTC. The full variable domain, with the rest looked up from reference TRBV5-1 and TRBJ2-1, is KAGVTQTPRYLIKTRGQQVTLSCSPISGHRSVSWYQQTPGQGLQFLFEYFSETQRNKGNFPGRFSGRQFSNSRSEMNVSTLELGDSALYLCASSFGSGSLLADNEQFFGPGTRLTVL.